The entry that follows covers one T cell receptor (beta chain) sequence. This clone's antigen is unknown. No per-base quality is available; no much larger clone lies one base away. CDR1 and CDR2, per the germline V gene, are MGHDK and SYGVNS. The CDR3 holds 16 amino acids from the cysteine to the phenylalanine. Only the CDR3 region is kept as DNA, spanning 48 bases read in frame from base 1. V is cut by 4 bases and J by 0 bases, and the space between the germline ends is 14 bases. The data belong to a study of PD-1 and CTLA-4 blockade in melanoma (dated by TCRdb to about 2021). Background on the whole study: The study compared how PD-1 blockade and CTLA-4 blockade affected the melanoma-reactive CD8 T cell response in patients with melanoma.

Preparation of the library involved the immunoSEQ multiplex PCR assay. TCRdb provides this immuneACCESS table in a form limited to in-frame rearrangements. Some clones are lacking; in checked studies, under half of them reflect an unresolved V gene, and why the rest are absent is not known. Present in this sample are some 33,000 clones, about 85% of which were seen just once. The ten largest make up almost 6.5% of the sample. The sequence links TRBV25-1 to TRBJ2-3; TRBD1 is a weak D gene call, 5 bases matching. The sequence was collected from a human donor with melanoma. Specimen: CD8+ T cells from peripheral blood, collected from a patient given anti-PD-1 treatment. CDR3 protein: CASSALGQSSTDTQYF. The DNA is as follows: TGTGCCAGCAGTGCCCTCGGACAATCTAGCACAGATACGCAGTATTTT.